This TCR beta chain was sequenced in a study of blood T cell repertoires in COVID-19. Study overall: In each case, the material was cDNA or gDNA derived from T cells, B-cell-depleted T cells, or PBMCs.

Germline V lookup: CDR1 MNHEY, CDR2 SVGAGI. V shed 0 bases and J shed 0 bases, with 6 bases lying between them. There are 16 residues in the CDR3. The Seattle patients joined while their infection was active and were tracked longitudinally afterward. The repertoire was sequenced with immunoSEQ multiplex PCR; TCRdb's copy has only in-frame clones and lacks some. The table includes roughly 160,000 clones, around 90% detected once. This clone was detected only a few times. Sample: peripheral blood. The TCR originated in a man aged 55-75 years with COVID-19, enrolled during active disease. V gene TRBV6-5 combines with J gene TRBJ2-6; D gene unclear. CDR3 coding DNA: TGTGCCAGCAGTTACTCGCTGGCCTCTGGGGCCAACGTCCTGACTTTC. It specifies CASSYSLASGANVLTF.